This T cell receptor beta chain is from a study of shared clonotypes between healthy human individuals. Regarding the study as a whole: Researchers sampled only blood; tissue repertoires likely differ. Non-shared clonotypes had lower generation probabilities than clonotypes shared by all four sorted-subset donors.

The method was immunoSEQ multiplex PCR; TCRdb's version includes in-frame clones alone and lacks a portion of them. The data hold approximately 2.5 million clones, with 93% observed a single time. To note about this clone: The antigen is not known.

The CDR3 length is 16 residues. V gave up 0 bases and J gave up 1 base, with 13 bases separating them. Germline CDR1 and CDR2: MGHRA and YSYEKL. This TCR derives from a man between 18 and 35 years old in good health. Some clones in this sample may be carry-over from other donors' samples. J is TRBJ2-7 and V is TRBV4-1; a weak D match, TRBD1 (6 bases). Sequenced input: naive CD4+ T cells from PBMCs. Subset here: CD45RA+ positively selected. CDR3 nucleotide sequence: TGCGCCAGCAGCCAAGATCCCGACAGGAGGTCCTACGAGCAGTACTTC. Protein sequence: CASSQDPDRRSYEQYF.